The clone carrying this T cell receptor (beta chain) was detected a few times. Its specificity is not known. This CDR3 is 18 amino acids long. After removal of 6 bases from V and 2 bases from J, the junction contained 11 bases not matched to a gene. The germline V gene has CDR1 SNHLY and CDR2 FYNNEI. This specimen belongs to a study of cytomegalovirus exposure and HLA in healthy donors. Study summary: Out of about 410 genotyped donors, about 80% belonged to the Caucasian-associated ancestry cluster.

Study findings and constraints: Cytomegalovirus association was listed for 164 TCR beta chains. The authors later found most CMV-associated TCR beta chains appeared HLA-restricted. It has been reported that TCR beta sequences accurately predicted the HLA-A and HLA-B alleles of most subjects.

Both 60 Vbeta primers and 13 Jbeta primers went into the PCR. The table came from immunoSEQ multiplex PCR; TCRdb's copy has only in-frame clones and leaves some out. This sample has more than 90,000 clones, with roughly 70% found just once. Sequences were obtained from PBMCs. This rearrangement joins TRBV2 to TRBJ2-2, with 11 bases fitting TRBD2. The receptor was derived from a man between 50 and 59 years old in good health and CMV-seronegative. As DNA, the CDR3 is TGTGCCAGCAGCGTTCTTAGCGGGAGGGCCCCCAACACCGGGGAGCTGTTTTTT. The encoded protein is CASSVLSGRAPNTGELFF.